The 32 T cell receptor beta chains below all came from one sample that was sequenced in a study of control samples from healthy donors and cancer patients. Only in-frame clones appear in the TCRdb table, and some are missing; sequencing was by immunoSEQ multiplex PCR. The sample consists of over 150,000 clones, 95% to 96% of them appearing once. Material: blood. These receptors all come from a woman aged 25 to 39 in good health.

The chain links TRBV7-3 to TRBJ2-2; D remains ambiguous. The germline gives CDR1 SGHTA, CDR2 FQGTGA. CDR3 length: 16 residues. V was trimmed by 3 bases and J by 0 bases, leaving 11 bases between them. This CDR3 is CASSLNRLANTGELFF. The CDR3 DNA follows: TGTGCCAGCAGCTTGAACAGATTAGCGAACACCGGGGAGCTGTTTTTT. Full variable domain (rest looked up from reference TRBV7-3 and TRBJ2-2): GAGVSQTPSNKVTEKGKYVELRCDPISGHTALYWYRQSLGQGPEFLIYFQGTGAADDSGLPNDRFFAVRPEGSVSTLKIQRTERGDSAVYLCASSLNRLANTGELFFGEGSRLTVL.

The CDR3 spells CASSITSTPFTDTQYF. DNA of the CDR3: TGTGCCAGTAGTATAACTAGCACTCCCTTCACAGATACGCAGTATTTT. The J gene is TRBJ2-3, the V gene TRBV19; weak D call: TRBD2 (6 bases). With 2 bases removed from V and 2 bases from J, the gap between germline ends came to 14 bases. Per germline, CDR1 LNHDA and CDR2 SQIVND (reference sequence). The CDR3 sequence is 16 residues long.

This clone was detected once. The J gene is TRBJ1-1, the V gene TRBV6-5; D perhaps matches TRBD1 (6 bases). CDR3 length equals 13 residues. V was clipped by 6 bases and J by 5 bases, with 13 bases between them. Germline lookup yields CDR1 MNHEY and CDR2 SVGAGI. This CDR3 is CASRATGQTEAFF. Written as DNA, the CDR3 is TGTGCCAGCAGGGCTACAGGGCAAACTGAAGCTTTCTTT.

This clone was counted once. The V and J genes are TRBV20-1 and TRBJ2-7; D uncertain. Trimming shortened V by 2 bases and J by 2 bases, and 4 bases separated the two germline ends. The CDR3 extends over 11 amino acids. CDR1 and CDR2 from the germline V gene are DFQATT and SNEGSKA (reference sequence). The CDR3, as DNA: TGCAGTGCTAGAAAGGCCTACGAGCAGTACTTC. Translation gives CSARKAYEQYF.

The chain couples TRBV28 to TRBJ1-2; perhaps TRBD1 as D (6 bases). CDR3 length equals 14 residues. In germline, CDR1 is MDHEN, CDR2 SYDVKM. Trimming removed 7 bases from V and 1 base from J, with 13 bases in between. The CDR3 DNA reads TGTGCCAGCACTCAAGGGGGGGATAACTATGGCTACACCTTC. The encoded protein is CASTQGGDNYGYTF.

Here the CDR3 reads CASSDVGQGLTEAFF. In DNA, the CDR3 is TGTGCCAGCAGTGACGTTGGACAGGGGTTGACTGAAGCTTTCTTT. The chain couples TRBV2 to TRBJ1-1, with 9 bases fitting TRBD1. Germline loops: CDR1 SNHLY, CDR2 FYNNEI. The CDR3 totals 15 residues. The ends lost 3 bases at V and 5 bases at J; junction bases unmatched: 7. Complete variable domain (other parts from reference TRBV2 and TRBJ1-1): EPEVTQTPSHQVTQMGQEVILRCVPISNHLYFYWYRQILGQKVEFLVSFYNNEISEKSEIFDDQFSVERPDGSNFTLKIRSTKLEDSAMYFCASSDVGQGLTEAFFGQGTRLTVV.

V and J are TRBV19 and TRBJ1-1; no definite D call. Germline lookup yields CDR1 LNHDA and CDR2 SQIVND (reference sequence). V was clipped by 6 bases and J by 4 bases, with 15 bases between them. This CDR3 region has 14 residues. Here the CDR3 DNA reads TGTGCCAGTAGCCGCGGATTTACGCTCACTGAAGCTTTCTTT. This translates into CASSRGFTLTEAFF.

The chain has TRBV28 and TRBJ2-7; 9 bases are a match to TRBD1. From germline, CDR1 is MDHEN and CDR2 SYDVKM. V was pared by 7 bases and J by 6 bases, with 10 bases of the junction left unmatched. The CDR3 sequence is 14 residues long. The DNA for the CDR3 is TGTGCCAGCACCCAGACAGGGGGGGACCTCGAGCAGTACTTC. This codes for CASTQTGGDLEQYF.

The chain recombines TRBV6-5 with TRBJ2-7, with D tentatively TRBD2 (6 bases). This CDR3 has 13 residues. V lost 6 bases and J lost 1, with 10 bases in between. Germline values: CDR1 MNHEY, CDR2 SVGAGI. The CDR3 DNA reads TGTGCCAGCAGCCGCGGAGGGTCCTACGAGCAGTACTTC. Translation: CASSRGGSYEQYF.

This chain connects TRBV28 to TRBJ1-3; 11 bases align to TRBD1. The V and J ends lost 4 bases and 8 bases, in that order; junction bases with no gene match: 19. Germline V gene sequence: CDR1 MDHEN, CDR2 SYDVKM. The CDR3 covers 19 residues. The DNA of the CDR3 is TGTGCCAGCAGTTCCTCGCCGTTTACCCGTGGACAGGGGGCAGACACCATATATTTT. Translated, it gives CASSSSPFTRGQGADTIYF.

This clone was seen only once. The CDR3 loop is CATSRSGAYEQYF. CDR3 DNA sequence: TGTGCCACCAGCCGTTCAGGGGCCTACGAGCAGTACTTC. The chain employs TRBV15 and TRBJ2-7; a weak D match, TRBD1 (6 bases). The CDR3 length is 13 residues. Germline V gives CDR1 LNHNV, CDR2 YYDKDF (reference sequence). Trimming pared 5 bases from V and 2 bases from J, leaving 10 bases between.

The rearrangement joins TRBV18 to TRBJ1-5; 10 bases map to TRBD1. CDR1 and CDR2 from the germline V gene are KGHSH and LQKENI. Germline trimming cut 0 bases from V and 4 bases from J; bases unmatched to any gene: 3. The CDR3 spans 16 residues. DNA of the CDR3: TGTGCCAGCTCACCACCGTTGGGACAGGGGAATCAGCCCCAGCATTTT. It is translated as CASSPPLGQGNQPQHF.

The chain recombines TRBV12-3 or TRBV12-4 with TRBJ2-7, with D unresolved. This CDR3 has 13 amino acids. Trimming removed 2 bases from V and 6 bases from J, with 11 bases in between. In DNA form, the CDR3 reads TGTGCCAGCAGTTTATTGGCTTCGGGCGAGCAGTACTTC. Its protein is CASSLLASGEQYF.

The chain carries TRBV5-1 and TRBJ2-7; TRBD1 agrees at 9 bases. V shed 0 bases and J 2 bases; nucleotides not matched to a gene: 6. The CDR3 spans 16 residues. Germline lookup yields CDR1 SGHRS and CDR2 YFSETQ. The DNA of the CDR3 is TGCGCCAGCAGCTTGGACTCCGGGACAGGGACCTACGAGCAGTACTTC. Its protein product is CASSLDSGTGTYEQYF.

V gene TRBV28 combines with J gene TRBJ1-1; weak D call: TRBD1 (5 bases). The germline V and J ends were trimmed by 8 bases and 0 bases, with 13 bases remaining between them. CDR3 size: 14 residues. Germline CDR1 MDHEN, CDR2 SYDVKM. For the CDR3, the DNA is TGTGCCAGCGCTCCGGGACCGATGAACACTGAAGCTTTCTTT. Amino acid sequence: CASAPGPMNTEAFF.

J is TRBJ1-1 and V is TRBV30; 7 bases match TRBD1. The junction had 5 bases not matched to a gene; V was cut back by 3 bases and J by 1 base. Germline-derived CDR1 and CDR2 are GTSNPN and SVGIG (reference sequence). The CDR3 is 14 residues long. The CDR3 DNA reads as TGTGCCTGGAGCCTCAGGGGGAGGAACACTGAAGCTTTCTTT. Encoded protein: CAWSLRGRNTEAFF.

The CDR3 region has the DNA TGTGCCAGCAGCCGAAGACAGACGAACACTGAAGCTTTCTTT. Protein product: CASSRRQTNTEAFF. The chain has TRBV11-2 and TRBJ1-1; D may be TRBD1 (5 bases). This CDR3 is built from 14 residues. Germline V gene sequence: CDR1 SGHAT, CDR2 FQNNGV. V shed 5 bases and J shed 1 base, with 11 bases lying between them. The entire variable domain, with the rest obtained from reference TRBV11-2 and TRBJ1-1, is as follows: EAGVAQSPRYKIIEKRQSVAFWCNPISGHATLYWYQQILGQGPKLLIQFQNNGVVDDSQLPKDRFSAERLKGVDSTLKIQPAKLEDSAVYLCASSRRQTNTEAFFGQGTRLTVV.

This sequence joins TRBV7-9 and TRBJ1-6, with D unresolved. The V and J ends lost 4 bases and 6 bases respectively, with 13 bases between them. The CDR3 totals 15 residues. Germline V lookup: CDR1 SEHNR, CDR2 FQNEAQ (reference sequence). CDR3 DNA: TGTGCCAGCAGCTCCCTTGGGCGGATTAATTCACCCCTCCACTTT. Translating gives CASSSLGRINSPLHF.

The J gene is TRBJ2-2, the V gene TRBV6-5; D remains unclear. Germline lookup yields CDR1 MNHEY and CDR2 SVGAGI. This CDR3 has 14 residues. The V and J ends lost 6 bases and 2 bases respectively, with 10 bases between them. The CDR3 is CASRYLLNTGELFF. The CDR3 DNA reads TGTGCCAGCAGATACCTGCTAAACACCGGGGAGCTGTTTTTT.

The chain has TRBV20-1 and TRBJ1-1, with 7 bases aligning to TRBD1. V lost 8 bases and J lost 5; bases outside the gene matches: 2. CDR1 and CDR2 from the germline V gene are DFQATT and SNEGSKA (reference sequence). The CDR3 is made up of 10 amino acids. CDR3 nucleotide sequence: TGCAGTCCACAGGGGACTGAAGCTTTCTTT. Protein sequence: CSPQGTEAFF.

This clone showed up just once. This chain uses TRBV24-1 with TRBJ2-2; 8 bases line up with TRBD2. Germline values: CDR1 KGHDR, CDR2 SFDVKD. With 1 base clipped from V and 0 bases from J, the junction kept 9 bases outside the gene matches. The CDR3 runs 19 residues. The CDR3 protein is CATSDFPGGAGSNTGELFF. The DNA of the CDR3 is TGTGCCACCAGTGATTTTCCGGGGGGGGCAGGATCGAACACCGGGGAGCTGTTTTTT.

The V call is TRBV5-1, the J call TRBJ2-1, with 9 bases matching TRBD2. J lost 8 bases, V lost 0 bases, and 12 bases had no gene match. This CDR3 contains 17 residues. Germline-derived CDR1 and CDR2 are SGHRS and YFSETQ. The CDR3: CASSLVAGRGGSHEQFF. The CDR3 bases are TGCGCCAGCAGCTTGGTCGCGGGGCGGGGGGGATCGCATGAGCAGTTCTTC.

The genes are TRBV5-6 and TRBJ2-1; TRBD2 might be the D (5 bases). CDR3 size: 13 residues. In germline, CDR1 is SGHDT, CDR2 YYEEEE. V lost 0 bases, J lost 7 bases, and 8 bases lay in between. The CDR3 region has the DNA TGTGCCAGCAGCTTGGGCCAGCGGAATGAGCAGTTCTTC. Translated: CASSLGQRNEQFF.

The genes are TRBV19 and TRBJ1-5, with D perhaps TRBD1 (5 bases). CDR3 length: 17 residues. CDR1 LNHDA and CDR2 SQIVND come from the germline V gene (reference sequence). V dropped 4 bases and J dropped 3 bases, with 19 bases sitting between them. CDR3 DNA sequence: TGTGCCAGTAGTACCTTGGGGACCACTGGGGACAATCAGCCCCAGCATTTT. This translates into CASSTLGTTGDNQPQHF.

This clone was seen once. This sequence joins TRBV30 and TRBJ1-5, with D tentatively TRBD1 (5 bases). V lost 8 bases and J 0 bases, leaving 17 bases between the germline ends. CDR3 length: 15 residues. CDR1 and CDR2 (germline): GTSNPN, SVGIG (reference sequence). The CDR3 DNA is TGTGCCATAAACGCGGGACTGCATAGCAATCAGCCCCAGCATTTT. Translated: CAINAGLHSNQPQHF.

This sequence joins TRBV4-1 and TRBJ2-1, with 9 bases that match TRBD2. With V trimmed by 0 bases and J by 7 bases, 10 bases remained unmatched. Germline V gene lookup returns CDR1 MGHRA and CDR2 YSYEKL. The CDR3 spans 17 residues. This CDR3 reads CASSQERLADGINEQFF. CDR3 sequence (DNA): TGCGCCAGCAGCCAAGAGCGACTAGCGGACGGGATTAATGAGCAGTTCTTC.

The chain is built from TRBV3-1 (or the pseudogene TRBV3-2) and TRBJ2-1, with 9 bases identical to TRBD1. The germline V gene encodes CDR1 LGHDT and CDR2 YNNKEL (reference sequence). V shed 4 bases and J 3 bases; nucleotides not matched to a gene: 19. The CDR3 contains 20 residues. The CDR3 reads CASSPIPGQGIFGLYNEQFF. In DNA, the CDR3 is TGTGCCAGCAGCCCCATCCCGGGACAGGGAATCTTCGGCCTCTACAATGAGCAGTTCTTC.

The V gene is TRBV28, the J gene TRBJ1-3; D gene unclear. This CDR3 comprises 14 residues. Trimming pared 3 bases from V and 2 bases from J, leaving 8 bases between. Germline V gene data show CDR1 as MDHEN and CDR2 as SYDVKM. In DNA form, the CDR3 reads TGTGCCAGCAGTTTGTGGCTCCCTGGAAACACCATATATTTT. Encoded protein: CASSLWLPGNTIYF.

This rearrangement joins TRBV7-9 to TRBJ2-3; TRBD2 matches at 9 bases. The trim removed 0 bases at V and 0 bases at J, leaving 10 bases unmatched. This CDR3 region has 19 residues. Germline V lookup: CDR1 SEHNR, CDR2 FQNEAQ (reference sequence). The CDR3 region is CASSLAKFGGRESTDTQYF. The CDR3 DNA reads TGTGCCAGCAGCTTAGCGAAGTTTGGCGGGAGGGAGAGCACAGATACGCAGTATTTT.

V and J are TRBV19 and TRBJ2-1, with 7 bases lining up with TRBD1. V was clipped by 4 bases and J by 2 bases; unmatched bases: 5. Germline V CDR1 and CDR2: LNHDA, SQIVND (reference sequence). CDR3 length: 15 residues. In nucleotides, the CDR3 is TGTGCCAGTAGTAACAGGGGTCTGGCCTACAATGAGCAGTTCTTC. Its protein is CASSNRGLAYNEQFF.

V and J are TRBV11-2 and TRBJ1-1, with D hard to call. Trimming stripped 3 bases from V and 1 base from J, with 15 bases between. The CDR3 is 16 amino acids. Per the germline V gene, CDR1 is SGHAT and CDR2 is FQNNGV. CDR3 nucleotides: TGTGCCAGCAGCTTCCCAATCCCAGACCGGAACACTGAAGCTTTCTTT. The encoded protein is CASSFPIPDRNTEAFF. The full variable domain, in which reference TRBV11-2 and TRBJ1-1 provide the parts outside the CDR3, is EAGVAQSPRYKIIEKRQSVAFWCNPISGHATLYWYQQILGQGPKLLIQFQNNGVVDDSQLPKDRFSAERLKGVDSTLKIQPAKLEDSAVYLCASSFPIPDRNTEAFFGQGTRLTVV.

This rearrangement joins TRBV28 to TRBJ2-7, with 8 bases matching TRBD1. Trimming removed 3 bases from V and 2 bases from J; junction bases left unmatched: 6. The CDR3 length is 15 residues. Looked up from germline, CDR1 is MDHEN and CDR2 is SYDVKM. CDR3 sequence: CASSFPGTGPYEQYF. CDR3 DNA sequence: TGTGCCAGCAGTTTCCCCGGGACAGGCCCCTACGAGCAGTACTTC.